This TCR beta chain appears in the sequencing data of a study of identifying expanded T cells in peripheral blood. CDR3 length: 12 residues. To note about this clone: Its matching antigen is unknown.

Healthy donors had no documented immune events, such as infections, while sampled. Study results and limitations: Variance in clone template counts between approximately two-week samples significantly increased with total template count across all healthy donors. Differentially abundant clones: 1 to 1.5 between replicates, 15 to 17 at around 2 weeks, roughly 18 at four.

This table comes from immunoSEQ multiplex PCR, and its TCRdb copy is limited to in-frame clones, with some not included. Of around 70,000 clones listed, roughly 90% are singletons. This clonotype was obtained from a person aged 18 to 69 in good health. Sequenced input: blood. The chain couples TRBV12-2 to TRBJ1-6. TRBV12-2 is labeled a pseudogene. CDR3 nucleotide sequence: TGTGCAAGTCGCCCGGGGGATTCACCCCTCCACTTT. The encoded protein is CASRPGDSPLHF.